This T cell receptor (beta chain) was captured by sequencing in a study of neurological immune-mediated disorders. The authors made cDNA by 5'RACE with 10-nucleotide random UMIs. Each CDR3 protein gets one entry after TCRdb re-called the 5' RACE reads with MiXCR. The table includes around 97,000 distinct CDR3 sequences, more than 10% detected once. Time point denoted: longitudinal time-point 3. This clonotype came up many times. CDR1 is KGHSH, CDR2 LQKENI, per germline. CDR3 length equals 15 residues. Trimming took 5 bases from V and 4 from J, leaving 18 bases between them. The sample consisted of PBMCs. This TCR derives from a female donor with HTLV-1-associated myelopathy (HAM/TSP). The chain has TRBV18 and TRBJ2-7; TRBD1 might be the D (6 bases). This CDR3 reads CASSETGDSSYEQYF. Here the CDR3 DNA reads TGTGCCAGCTCAGAGACAGGTGACAGCTCATACGAGCAGTACTTC.